This T cell receptor beta chain appears in the sequencing data of a study of CD8+CD57+ T cells in acquired aplastic anemia. This clonotype was seen repeatedly, ten times or more. V lost 4 bases to trimming and J lost 1 base, with 20 bases between them. CDR1 and CDR2 (germline): MNHEY, SVGEGT. The CDR3 contains 18 residues. Genomic DNA provided the template from which TCR beta VDJ and CDR3 profiles were obtained. TCRdb passed the reads through MiXCR, listing each CDR3 protein once. This table holds about 220,000 distinct CDR3 sequences, 30% to 40% found once. The sequencing input was sorted CD4+, CD8+, or CD8+CD57+ T cells (not recorded which) from PBMCs. The chain has TRBV6-2 or TRBV6-3 and TRBJ1-3; D possibly corresponds to TRBD1 (5 bases). The TCR comes from a human donor in good health, serving as a control. CDR3 in DNA: TGTGCCAGCAGTTCTGCAGCGGACAAGGTGTATTCTGGAAACACCATATATTTT. Amino acid sequence: CASSSAADKVYSGNTIYF.